This T cell receptor beta chain appears in the sequencing data of a study of regulatory T cells in long-lasting Graves disease. Germline values: CDR1 MNHEY, CDR2 SVGEGT. Trimming pared 0 bases from V and 3 bases from J, leaving 3 bases between. CDR3 length: 13 residues. Time point: newly diagnosed GD, antithyroid drugs for less than 3 months. From RNA extracted from PBMCs, the TCR library was made. For this clonotype: This may arise from a read error, as a much more abundant clone is one base away.

iRepertoire HTBI primers and Arm-PCR of CDR3 regions built TCR beta libraries. TCRdb re-called the multiplex PCR reads through MiXCR, storing one row per CDR3 protein. The table lists 550,000 to 650,000 distinct CDR3 sequences, roughly a sixth of them singletons. These same data were also listed under a study on T cells in Graves' hyperthyroidism and ophthalmopathy.

The receptor comes from a man aged 18 to 30 with Graves disease. Sequenced here: peripheral blood mononuclear cells (PBMCs), sampled at new diagnosis, from a patient treated with antithyroid drugs. V usage is TRBV6-2 or TRBV6-3 and J usage is TRBJ2-1; D is uncertain. For the CDR3, the DNA is TGTGCCAGCAGTTACTCGTACTACAATGAGCAGTTCTTC. It translates to CASSYSYYNEQFF.